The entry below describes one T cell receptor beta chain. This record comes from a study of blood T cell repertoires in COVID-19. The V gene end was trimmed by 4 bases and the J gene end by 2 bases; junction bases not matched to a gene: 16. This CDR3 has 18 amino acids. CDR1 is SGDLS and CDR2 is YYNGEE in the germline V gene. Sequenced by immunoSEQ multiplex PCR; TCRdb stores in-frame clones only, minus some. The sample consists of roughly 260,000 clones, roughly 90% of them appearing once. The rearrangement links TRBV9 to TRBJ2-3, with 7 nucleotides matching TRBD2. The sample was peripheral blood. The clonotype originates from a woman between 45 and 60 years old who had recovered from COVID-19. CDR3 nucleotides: TGTGCCAGCAGCTTTACCGACCCCTGGCGGGGGTTCACAGATACGCAGTATTTT. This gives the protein CASSFTDPWRGFTDTQYF.